The clone carrying this T cell receptor beta chain was detected a few times. Germline CDR1 and CDR2: MGHDK and SYGVNS. V trimming: 10 bases; J trimming: 0 bases; junction bases outside the gene matches: 5. The CDR3 is made up of 14 amino acids. This entry is derived from a study of Graves' ophthalmopathy and Graves' hyperthyroidism. RNA transcripts served as template for amplifying TCR beta CDR3 sequences. RT-PCR with HTBI primers came first, then second-round multiplex PCR. TCRdb passed the multiplex PCR reads through MiXCR, listing each CDR3 protein once. The sample holds about 370,000 distinct CDR3 sequences, about a sixth seen once. Excluded: other autoimmune disease, uncontrolled infection, pregnancy or lactation. Around 9.9 ml of fresh blood yielded the PBMCs by density gradient.

Sequenced: peripheral blood. The TCR originated in an adult woman with stable Graves' hyperthyroidism. The chain joins TRBV25-1 to TRBJ2-7; 11 bases agree with TRBD2. CDR3 DNA: TGTGCCACTATAGCGGGAGGGCTCTCCTACGAGCAGTACTTC. It is translated as CATIAGGLSYEQYF.